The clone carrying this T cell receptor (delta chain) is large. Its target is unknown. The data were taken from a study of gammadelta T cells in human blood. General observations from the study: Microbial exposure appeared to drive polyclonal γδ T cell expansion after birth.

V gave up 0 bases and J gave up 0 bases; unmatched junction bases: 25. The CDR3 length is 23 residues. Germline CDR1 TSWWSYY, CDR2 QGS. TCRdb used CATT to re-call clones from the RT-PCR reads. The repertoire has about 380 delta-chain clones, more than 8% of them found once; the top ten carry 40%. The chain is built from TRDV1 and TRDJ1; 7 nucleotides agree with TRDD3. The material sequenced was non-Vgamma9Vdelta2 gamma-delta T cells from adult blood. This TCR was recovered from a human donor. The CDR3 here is CALGELPYWGTLQTLIYTDKLIF. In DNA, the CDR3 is TGTGCTCTTGGGGAACTTCCTTACTGGGGCACTCTCCAAACCTTAATATACACCGATAAACTCATCTTT.